This TCR beta chain came from a study of cytomegalovirus exposure and HLA in healthy donors. This CDR3 region has 17 residues. Germline V gene sequence: CDR1 LGHNA, CDR2 YSLEER. V shed 4 bases and J shed 2 bases, with 18 bases lying between them. PCR primers comprised 60 Vbeta and 13 Jbeta primers. The protocol was immunoSEQ multiplex PCR, while the TCRdb copy is restricted to in-frame clones and leaves out a portion. The sample comprises over 150,000 clones, about four fifths of which are singletons, and 1% rests with the top ten. Points on this clone: Its antigen is unidentified.

General study results and limits: Cytomegalovirus-associated status was assigned to 164 TCR beta chains.

This TCR derives from a woman between 50 and 59 years old in good health and CMV-seropositive. Sequences were obtained from PBMCs. This sequence joins TRBV4-3 and TRBJ1-3; perhaps TRBD1 as D (6 bases). The CDR3 nucleotides read TGCGCCAGCAGCCCCCCAACTAGGGGGGGCGCTGGAAACACCATATATTTT. This codes for CASSPPTRGGAGNTIYF.